This T cell receptor beta chain originates from a study of T-cell memory formation after mild COVID-19 (TCRdb year 2021). For the wider study: Most TCR sequence clusters were specific to one of the two donors. In two donors, T-cell clones that expanded and contracted after mild COVID-19 were tracked by sequencing TCRalpha and TCRbeta repertoires over time. Two young, previously healthy adult volunteers, one female and one male, were included in the cohort.

CDR1 and CDR2 were assigned from the germline V gene as LGHNA and YNFKEQ. The CDR3 starts with the cysteine, ends with the phenylalanine, and has 15 residues. Only the CDR3 DNA is retained, 45 bases long and in frame from the first base. Trimming at the junction amounts to 4 bases on V and 1 base on J, and the germline ends lie 11 bases apart. The reads were generated on an Illumina NovaSeq 6000. TCRalpha and TCRbeta cDNA libraries were constructed by 5'RACE with constant-segment primers, with sample barcodes and unique molecular identifiers being introduced. Trizol reagent was used to extract RNA from every sample. The libraries were amplified in two PCR steps, and the second step added a second sample barcode and Illumina TruSeq adapters. The libraries were sequenced on an Illumina NovaSeq using 2 x 150 bp paired-end reads. The original pipeline was this. The reads were demultiplexed and collapsed into UMI-guided consensus sequences using migec v1.2.7. Using mixcr v2.1.11, UMI consensuses were aligned to TRA and TRB V and J templates and then assembled into clonotypes. A clonotype was counted as expanded or contracted only if both edgeR and NoisET called the change significant, with noise models trained on biological replicates. edgeR calls used a false discovery rate-adjusted p below 0.01 and a log2 fold-change threshold of 1. PCA with hierarchical clustering of max-normalized trajectories of the 1000 most abundant clonotypes was used as exploratory dynamics analysis. The CD4 or CD8 phenotype of responding clones was assigned using the separately sequenced CD4+ and CD8+ repertoires. The raw public data were reprocessed by TCRdb itself: fastp quality trimming at Q25, MiXCR clonotype calling, in-frame beta chains only. Each CDR3 protein gets just one entry, which takes the most common genes and DNA from the rows behind it. These V and J calls are TCRdb output, not the study's own analysis. The sample has 250,000 to 350,000 distinct CDR3 sequences on record, 14% of them singletons. The ten largest clones add up to under 25% of the sample.

This clonotype was detected ten times or more. No antigen is known for it. Within one base of it there is no much larger clone, and no base qualities were kept. Ficoll-Paque density gradient centrifugation was the method used to isolate PBMCs. What the work shows at the level of the full study, not this receptor alone: SARS-CoV-2 specificity was not confirmed for the second-wave clones peaking on day 37. Contracting CD4+ clones turned up mainly in the CM and EM memory subsets, whereas EMRA was where CD8+ clones were enriched. Some responding clones were found in pre-infection memory, which suggests that pre-existing cross-reactive memory T cells took part in the SARS-CoV-2 response. Balanced CD4/CD8 phenotypes were observed for clones contracting from day 15 to 85, whereas a bias towards CD4+ was observed for a second wave of clones expanding from day 15 to 37. The study included only two mild cases, and larger cohorts that include severe cases with pre-infection samples were judged to be necessary.

This receptor chain uses TRBV4-2 and TRBJ1-5; TRBD1 is a possible D gene, resting on 5 matching bases. This TCR came from a man between 18 and 35 years old who had mild COVID-19 (a few samples of this study predate the infection). The sample titles of this study are shuffled in the database, so cell type and time point are left out; the donor was told from shared clones. Sample: PBMCs or a T cell subset sorted from them (not recorded which). CDR3 reads: CASSRDRDSNQPQHF. The DNA reads TGTGCCAGCAGCCGCGACCGGGACAGCAATCAGCCCCAGCATTTT.